This T cell receptor beta chain is drawn from a study of T cells in Graves' hyperthyroidism and ophthalmopathy (dated by TCRdb to about 2019). Concerning the study at large: Peripheral blood samples were taken at initial diagnosis, before any treatment was given. Prospective prediction of ophthalmopathy was tested in an independent validation cohort of 18 to 20 hyperthyroidism patients and 17 patients who later progressed to ophthalmopathy. The approximately 90 discovery patients were randomly split 7:3 into training and test sets. Once sampling was done, hyperthyroidism patients were given methimazole at a starting dose of 30 mg daily, whereas ophthalmopathy patients were given high-dose intravenous methylprednisolone. TCR V-J signatures able to tell the groups apart were searched for in a discovery cohort of 90 to 100 patients, of whom about 40 had Graves' ophthalmopathy and 57 had stable Graves' hyperthyroidism. The study also compared thyroid tissue and blood T-cell repertoires from about six Graves' hyperthyroidism patients. TCR Vbeta CDR3 sequencing of approximately 140 peripheral blood samples (43 ophthalmopathy, under 80 hyperthyroidism and approximately 17 progressor patients) is reported in the paper. The investigation overall reported the following: In validation, the model predicted progression to ophthalmopathy a median of roughly six months before onset, with 65% to 71% sensitivity and 72.22% specificity. A 13 V-J signature model separated ophthalmopathy from stable hyperthyroidism, with approximately 87% sensitivity and about 81% specificity in cross-validation and 80%/75% in testing. Blood samples also contained most of the expanded thyroid clonotypes (frequency above 0.001), which suggests that blood repertoires may reflect thyroid immune responses. No statistical method was used to fix the sample size in advance, and group allocation was not hidden from the investigators.

TCR beta CDR3 regions were amplified from RNA transcripts. The TCR CDR3 was subjected to a first round of RT-PCR using the HTBI primer set and the Qiagen OneStep RT-PCR kit. Libraries were constructed in a second round of multiplex PCR, after which size selection and purification were performed. Sequencing of the libraries was done on an Illumina HiSeq2000 using paired-end 100 bp reads. The original pipeline was this. Raw data were processed with SOAPnuke, discarding reads with adapters, uncalled bases, mean Phred below 15, or no exact constant-primer or identifier match. COPE v1.2.5 was used to merge high-quality paired reads, and clonotypes were defined as unique nucleotide sequences. Clonotypes were aligned to IMGT TRBV, TRBD and TRBJ reference segments using MiTCR v1.1. The analysis was restricted to V-J combinations with a frequency above 0.0001, which together covered about 99% of the repertoires. A TCS score was defined as the ratio of F50 (clonal expansion) to E x V (chaos), with BLOSUM62-based TCRdist applied between CDR3 peptides within each V-J. Welch's t-statistics and random forest reduced 450 to 600 V-J features to 13, which were used in a naive Bayes classifier (R e1071). The public reads were quality trimmed at Q25 with fastp and then assembled into clones with MiXCR by TCRdb, keeping productive beta chains. Identical CDR3 protein sequences are pooled into one entry, listed with their most common genes and DNA. Here the V and J calls rest on TCRdb's processing, not on the authors' analysis. The sample table holds some 700,000 distinct CDR3 sequences, of which roughly 17% were seen once. The ten largest clones represent 15% of the sample.

This clonotype was counted ten times or more. The target of this receptor is not known. No base quality values were provided; no much bigger clone lies one nucleotide off. Graves' hyperthyroidism was defined as stable when no progression to ophthalmopathy occurred over 18 months of follow-up. Hyperthyroidism patients were newly diagnosed, with disease duration under 2 months, and aged 18 to 65 years. Exclusion was applied to patients with uncontrolled infections, other autoimmune diseases, pregnancy or lactation. Diagnoses were established on the basis of clinical symptoms, serum thyroxine and TRAb, thyroid ultrasound, and orbital computed tomography. PBMCs were separated from approximately 10 ml of fresh peripheral blood using Ficoll-Paque density gradient centrifugation. Trizol reagent was used to extract total RNA, and RNA quality was then checked on an Agilent 2100 Bioanalyzer. Based on the germline V gene, the CDR1 and CDR2 sequences are SGDLS and YYNGEE. Trimming leaves V shorter by 4 bases and J shorter by 1 base, with the junction holding 9 bases beyond the gene matches. The CDR3 covers 18 residues, taking in both the cysteine and the phenylalanine. Only the CDR3 DNA stays, 54 bases, in frame from base 1.

Sample: blood. This clonotype was sampled from a man between 45 and 60 years old with Graves' hyperthyroidism. This sequence uses TRBV9 and TRBJ2-5, and TRBD2 matches 14 of the central bases. The CDR3 protein sequence reads: CASSPGLAGGLIQETQYF. The DNA reads as follows: TGTGCCAGCAGCCCCGGACTAGCGGGAGGCCTCATCCAAGAGACCCAGTACTTC.